The 25 T cell receptor beta chains reported below all come from one sample, sequenced in a study of shared clonotypes between healthy human individuals. Profiling relied on immunoSEQ multiplex PCR, and the TCRdb table lists in-frame clones only, not all of them. The sample has some 2.3 million clones; 85% to 95% are singletons. The sequencing sample was made of naive CD4+ T cells from PBMCs. Subset given: CD45RA+ positively selected. Every receptor here comes from a man aged 18-30 years in good health. Some clones in this sample may be carry-over from other donors' samples.

This chain joins TRBV9 and TRBJ2-2; 8 nucleotides align to TRBD2. Germline V gene sequence: CDR1 SGDLS, CDR2 YYNGEE. The CDR3 totals 15 residues. V lost 3 bases and J lost 7; bases outside the gene matches: 8. Here the CDR3 DNA reads TGTGCCAGCAGCGCTCAGCGGGAGTGGATCGGGGAGCTGTTTTTT. Its translation is CASSAQREWIGELFF.

Comment on this clone: This specimen includes other DNA sequences encoding the same CDR3. The chain has TRBV19 and TRBJ1-5; a possible D gene is TRBD1 (6 bases). The length of the CDR3 is 14 residues. Trimming removed 5 bases at V and 7 bases at J, with 15 bases between. Germline V gene data show CDR1 as LNHDA and CDR2 as SQIVND (reference sequence). The CDR3: CASSPGGGSQPQHF. In DNA, the CDR3 is TGTGCCAGTAGTCCAGGAGGGGGTTCCCAGCCCCAGCATTTT.

This clone was picked up one time. The chain joins TRBV29-1 to TRBJ1-4, with a possible D match to TRBD1 (6 bases). The CDR3 contains 14 residues. Germline V gene data show CDR1 as SQVTM and CDR2 as ANQGSEA. V lost 4 bases and J 8 bases, leaving 17 bases between the germline ends. CDR3 region: CSVADWGAGEKLFF. The CDR3 bases are TGCAGCGTTGCGGATTGGGGGGCAGGCGAAAAACTGTTTTTT.

This chain joins TRBV9 and TRBJ2-1; 15 bases fit TRBD2. The CDR3 consists of 16 residues. With 4 bases clipped from V and 6 bases from J, the junction kept 5 bases outside the gene matches. The germline V gene encodes CDR1 SGDLS and CDR2 YYNGEE. CDR3 bases: TGTGCCAGCAGCCTCGGACTAGCGGGAGGGTCCAATGAGCAGTTCTTC. This encodes CASSLGLAGGSNEQFF.

This chain links TRBV28 with TRBJ2-5, with D tentatively TRBD1 or TRBD2 (5 bases each). Germline CDR1 is MDHEN and CDR2 is SYDVKM. V was clipped by 3 bases and J by 5 bases, with 16 bases between them. There are 15 residues in the CDR3. As DNA, the CDR3 is TGTGCCAGCAGTTTTCTTCGGGCAGGGAGTGAGACCCAGTACTTC. It translates to CASSFLRAGSETQYF.

This clone was seen more than once but under ten times. The chain carries TRBV2 and TRBJ1-1, with 7 bases matching TRBD1. J was trimmed by 1 base and V by 6 bases; bases with no gene match: 5. This CDR3 is built from 14 residues. CDR1 is SNHLY and CDR2 is FYNNEI in the germline V gene. In DNA form, the CDR3 reads TGTGCCAGCAGACGGGACAGCTGGAACACTGAAGCTTTCTTT. It specifies CASRRDSWNTEAFF.

The chain joins TRBV7-2 to TRBJ2-1; 9 bases map to TRBD2. V was pared by 1 base and J by 8 bases, with 12 bases of the junction left unmatched. The CDR3 contains 17 residues. In germline, CDR1 is SGHTA, CDR2 FQGNSA. CDR3 sequence reads: CASSLGASGDFLDEQFF. The CDR3 DNA reads as TGTGCCAGCAGCTTAGGGGCTAGCGGGGACTTTCTGGATGAGCAGTTCTTC.

Comment on this clone: The same CDR3 can be traced to other DNA sequences in this sample. The V call is TRBV18, the J call TRBJ1-4; D may be TRBD1 (5 bases). CDR1 KGHSH and CDR2 LQKENI come from the germline V gene. Trimming cost V 3 bases and J 0 bases, with 8 bases left between them. The CDR3 sequence is 15 residues long. The CDR3 nucleotides are TGTGCCAGCTCACCGCAGGGAACAACTAATGAAAAACTGTTTTTT. Translating gives CASSPQGTTNEKLFF.

CDR3 region: CASSLVGQRDTYEQYF. CDR3 sequence (DNA): TGTGCCAGCAGCTTGGTTGGGCAGCGGGACACCTACGAGCAGTACTTC. The chain recombines TRBV5-6 with TRBJ2-7; possibly TRBD2 for D (7 bases). The CDR3 contains 16 residues. Deletions cut 0 bases from V and 2 bases from J, with 15 bases between. The germline V gene has CDR1 SGHDT and CDR2 YYEEEE.

This clone was detected only once. This sequence joins TRBV19 and TRBJ1-5; D unclear. This CDR3 has 15 amino acids. Deletions cut 5 bases from V and 3 bases from J, with 14 bases between. Germline V gene sequence: CDR1 LNHDA, CDR2 SQIVND (reference sequence). The CDR3 protein is CASSGYGQFNQPQHF. The CDR3 DNA sequence: TGTGCCAGTAGTGGGTATGGGCAGTTCAATCAGCCCCAGCATTTT.

The J gene is TRBJ1-1, the V gene TRBV5-6; 10 nucleotides match TRBD1. CDR1 and CDR2 from the germline V gene are SGHDT and YYEEEE. This CDR3 is built from 14 residues. V shed 3 bases and J 3 bases; nucleotides not matched to a gene: 2. This CDR3 is CASSSGQGDTEAFF. CDR3 bases: TGTGCCAGCAGCTCCGGACAGGGGGACACTGAAGCTTTCTTT.

The chain employs TRBV5-1 and TRBJ1-3; TRBD1 is a possible D gene (6 bases). V was cut by 4 bases and J by 0 bases, with 11 bases left in between. The CDR3 runs to 15 residues. The germline gives CDR1 SGHRS, CDR2 YFSETQ. Here the CDR3 reads CASSTDRPSGNTIYF. CDR3 DNA sequence: TGCGCCAGCAGCACCGACAGGCCCTCTGGAAACACCATATATTTT.

The gene calls are TRBV9 and TRBJ1-1; possible D gene TRBD1, 5 bases. Germline values: CDR1 SGDLS, CDR2 YYNGEE. The V end was cut by 1 base, the J end by 1 base, with 11 bases between. CDR3 length: 15 residues. CDR3 in amino acids: CASSVRGDGNTEAFF. Written as DNA, the CDR3 is TGTGCCAGCAGCGTACGTGGGGACGGGAACACTGAAGCTTTCTTT. Supplemented by reference TRBV9 and TRBJ1-1, the full variable domain reads DSGVTQTPKHLITATGQRVTLRCSPRSGDLSVYWYQQSLDQGLQFLIQYYNGEERAKGNILERFSAQQFPDLHSELNLSSLELGDSALYFCASSVRGDGNTEAFFGQGTRLTVV.

This rearrangement joins TRBV30 to TRBJ2-7; TRBD1 matches at 10 bases. The CDR3 consists of 13 residues. After removal of 2 bases from V and 5 bases from J, the junction contained 3 bases not matched to a gene. Germline V CDR1 and CDR2: GTSNPN, SVGIG (reference sequence). The CDR3 region has the DNA TGTGCCTGGAGTTCCGGGACAGGGGACGAGCAGTACTTC. This encodes CAWSSGTGDEQYF.

The chain recombines TRBV5-4 with TRBJ1-2; the match to TRBD1 covers 11 bases. The ends lost 4 bases at V and 2 bases at J; junction bases unmatched: 7. The CDR3 extends over 16 amino acids. Germline V gene sequence: CDR1 SGHNT, CDR2 YYREEE (reference sequence). In DNA, the CDR3 is TGTGCCAGCAGCGAAGGACAGGGGGCGATGAACTATGGCTACACCTTC. Residues: CASSEGQGAMNYGYTF.

A single count supports this clone. This chain uses TRBV7-9 with TRBJ2-3, with TRBD2 as a possible D gene (6 bases). Germline loops: CDR1 SEHNR, CDR2 FQNEAQ (reference sequence). The CDR3 is made up of 12 amino acids. Trimming took off 5 bases at V and 9 bases at J, with 12 bases between the two ends. CDR3 DNA sequence: TGTGCCAGCAGCCCGGACTACCCGACGCAGTATTTT. Protein product: CASSPDYPTQYF.

This clone came up a few times. V usage is TRBV30 and J usage is TRBJ1-5; D is perhaps TRBD1 (6 bases). The CDR3 length is 15 residues. Germline V gene lookup returns CDR1 GTSNPN and CDR2 SVGIG (reference sequence). V was pared by 1 base and J by 2 bases, with 12 bases between. The CDR3 coding sequence is TGTGCCTGGAGTGAGCGGGGGCTTCGCAATCAGCCCCAGCATTTT. This codes for CAWSERGLRNQPQHF.

V usage is TRBV5-1 and J usage is TRBJ2-3, with 9 bases that match TRBD2. CDR1 and CDR2 (germline): SGHRS, YFSETQ. The CDR3 is 14 residues long. J was trimmed by 5 bases and V by 0 bases; bases with no gene match: 1. The CDR3 nucleotides are TGCGCCAGCAGCTTGGGACTAGCGGAAGATACGCAGTATTTT. Translating it yields CASSLGLAEDTQYF.

This chain joins TRBV6-1 and TRBJ1-4; D ambiguous. The germline V gene encodes CDR1 MNHNS and CDR2 SASEGT. The CDR3 has 15 amino acids. V lost 6 bases and J 1 base, leaving 12 bases between the germline ends. CDR3 region: CASRPGGITNEKLFF. The CDR3 coding sequence is TGTGCCAGCAGACCTGGCGGGATAACTAATGAAAAACTGTTTTTT.

The table lists this clone with a few counts. V usage is TRBV28 and J usage is TRBJ1-1; 8 bases are shared with TRBD1. V dropped 6 bases and J dropped 3; count of bases not matched to a gene: 6. The length of the CDR3 is 14 residues. CDR1 and CDR2 from the germline V gene are MDHEN and SYDVKM. The CDR3: CASRIGQGYTEAFF. The CDR3 DNA sequence: TGTGCCAGCAGGATTGGACAGGGTTACACTGAAGCTTTCTTT. The full variable domain, its missing parts supplied by reference TRBV28 and TRBJ1-1, is DVKVTQSSRYLVKRTGEKVFLECVQDMDHENMFWYRQDPGLGLRLIYFSYDVKMKEKGDIPEGYSVSREKKERFSLILESASTNQTSMYLCASRIGQGYTEAFFGQGTRLTVV.

The V gene is TRBV6-1, the J gene TRBJ2-3; the match to TRBD2 covers 12 bases. The junction had 5 bases not matched to a gene; V was cut back by 4 bases and J by 3 bases. The CDR3 runs 16 residues. Germline lookup yields CDR1 MNHNS and CDR2 SASEGT. The CDR3 region is CASSATSGRGTDTQYF. The DNA for the CDR3 is TGTGCCAGCAGTGCGACTAGCGGGAGAGGAACAGATACGCAGTATTTT.

CDR3 in amino acids: CASSGDSPEAFF. The CDR3 DNA reads TGTGCCAGCAGCGGAGACAGCCCCGAAGCTTTCTTT. The chain has TRBV2 and TRBJ1-1, with D maybe TRBD1 (5 bases). Germline CDR1 reads SNHLY; CDR2 reads FYNNEI. This CDR3 spans 12 amino acids. V was cut by 6 bases and J by 8 bases, with 13 bases left in between.

The chain has TRBV27 and TRBJ2-1; TRBD2 matches 11 bases. This CDR3 is 16 amino acids long. Germline V gene lookup returns CDR1 MNHEY and CDR2 SMNVEV (reference sequence). The V gene end was trimmed by 0 bases and the J gene end by 4 bases; junction bases not matched to a gene: 2. This CDR3 is CASSLSGTSGYNEQFF. CDR3 in DNA: TGTGCCAGCAGTTTATCCGGGACTAGCGGATACAATGAGCAGTTCTTC.

Only one count was recorded for this clone. The V and J genes are TRBV7-7 and TRBJ2-3; no clear D gene. Germline CDR1 is SSHAT and CDR2 is FNYEAQ (reference sequence). The CDR3 contains 16 residues. Between the trimmed V and J ends, which lost 2 bases and 0 bases, there was a span of 12 bases. The CDR3 sequence is CASSLSADPSTDTQYF. DNA of the CDR3: TGTGCCAGCAGCTTATCGGCGGACCCAAGCACAGATACGCAGTATTTT.

The chain links TRBV20-1 to TRBJ2-7; a possible D gene is TRBD2 (6 bases). Per germline, CDR1 DFQATT and CDR2 SNEGSKA (reference sequence). The CDR3 sequence is 11 residues long. The CDR3 reads CKGLDLHEQYF. The CDR3 DNA is TGCAAGGGACTGGACCTCCACGAGCAGTACTTC.